This TCR beta chain was recorded in a study of T cell repertoires in cytomegalovirus infection. As for the study in general: Matching HLA type, along with CMV infection, was indicated by public TCR beta signatures.

This clonotype was seen repeatedly, ten times or more. Its cognate antigen is unknown. Losses at the gene ends were 6 bases for V and 9 bases for J; bases not matched to a gene: 6. The CDR3 length is 14 residues. A single record per CDR3 protein comes from TCRdb applying MiXCR to the reads. The repertoire consists of 250,000 to 300,000 distinct CDR3 sequences, with approximately 22% occurring once and the leading ten covering roughly 19%. The source material was cultured PBMCs, sampled from culture after CMV antigen stimulation. The chain recombines TRBV12-3 or TRBV12-4 with TRBJ1-6; TRBD1 aligns across 9 bases. The clonotype was recovered from a human donor in good health (CMV status not recorded). Some clones in this sample may be carry-over from other donors' samples. The CDR3: CASSTQGAVSPLHF. The CDR3 DNA reads TGTGCCAGCAGCACACAGGGGGCTGTTTCACCCCTCCACTTT.